The TCR beta chain described here comes from a study of blood T cell repertoires in COVID-19. Overall study: The analysed material was cDNA or gDNA that came from T cells, B-cell-depleted T cells, or PBMCs.

V was clipped by 5 bases and J by 4 bases, with 9 bases between them. This CDR3 is built from 12 residues. Germline V CDR1 and CDR2: MNHEY, SVGAGI. Only in-frame clones appear in the TCRdb table, and some are missing; sequencing was by immunoSEQ multiplex PCR. The sample includes approximately 450,000 clones, around nine tenths seen only once; the top ten take over 1.5%. Participants, about 18 to 90 years old, spanned around 25 US areas. The V gene is TRBV6-5, the J gene TRBJ2-7; the D is unclear. The TCR originated in a woman aged 18-29 years with acute COVID-19. Sequencing was carried out using PBMCs or T cells enriched from blood (not recorded which). The CDR3 loop is CASSTTRYEQYF. CDR3 nucleotides: TGTGCCAGCAGTACGACTCGTTACGAGCAGTACTTC.